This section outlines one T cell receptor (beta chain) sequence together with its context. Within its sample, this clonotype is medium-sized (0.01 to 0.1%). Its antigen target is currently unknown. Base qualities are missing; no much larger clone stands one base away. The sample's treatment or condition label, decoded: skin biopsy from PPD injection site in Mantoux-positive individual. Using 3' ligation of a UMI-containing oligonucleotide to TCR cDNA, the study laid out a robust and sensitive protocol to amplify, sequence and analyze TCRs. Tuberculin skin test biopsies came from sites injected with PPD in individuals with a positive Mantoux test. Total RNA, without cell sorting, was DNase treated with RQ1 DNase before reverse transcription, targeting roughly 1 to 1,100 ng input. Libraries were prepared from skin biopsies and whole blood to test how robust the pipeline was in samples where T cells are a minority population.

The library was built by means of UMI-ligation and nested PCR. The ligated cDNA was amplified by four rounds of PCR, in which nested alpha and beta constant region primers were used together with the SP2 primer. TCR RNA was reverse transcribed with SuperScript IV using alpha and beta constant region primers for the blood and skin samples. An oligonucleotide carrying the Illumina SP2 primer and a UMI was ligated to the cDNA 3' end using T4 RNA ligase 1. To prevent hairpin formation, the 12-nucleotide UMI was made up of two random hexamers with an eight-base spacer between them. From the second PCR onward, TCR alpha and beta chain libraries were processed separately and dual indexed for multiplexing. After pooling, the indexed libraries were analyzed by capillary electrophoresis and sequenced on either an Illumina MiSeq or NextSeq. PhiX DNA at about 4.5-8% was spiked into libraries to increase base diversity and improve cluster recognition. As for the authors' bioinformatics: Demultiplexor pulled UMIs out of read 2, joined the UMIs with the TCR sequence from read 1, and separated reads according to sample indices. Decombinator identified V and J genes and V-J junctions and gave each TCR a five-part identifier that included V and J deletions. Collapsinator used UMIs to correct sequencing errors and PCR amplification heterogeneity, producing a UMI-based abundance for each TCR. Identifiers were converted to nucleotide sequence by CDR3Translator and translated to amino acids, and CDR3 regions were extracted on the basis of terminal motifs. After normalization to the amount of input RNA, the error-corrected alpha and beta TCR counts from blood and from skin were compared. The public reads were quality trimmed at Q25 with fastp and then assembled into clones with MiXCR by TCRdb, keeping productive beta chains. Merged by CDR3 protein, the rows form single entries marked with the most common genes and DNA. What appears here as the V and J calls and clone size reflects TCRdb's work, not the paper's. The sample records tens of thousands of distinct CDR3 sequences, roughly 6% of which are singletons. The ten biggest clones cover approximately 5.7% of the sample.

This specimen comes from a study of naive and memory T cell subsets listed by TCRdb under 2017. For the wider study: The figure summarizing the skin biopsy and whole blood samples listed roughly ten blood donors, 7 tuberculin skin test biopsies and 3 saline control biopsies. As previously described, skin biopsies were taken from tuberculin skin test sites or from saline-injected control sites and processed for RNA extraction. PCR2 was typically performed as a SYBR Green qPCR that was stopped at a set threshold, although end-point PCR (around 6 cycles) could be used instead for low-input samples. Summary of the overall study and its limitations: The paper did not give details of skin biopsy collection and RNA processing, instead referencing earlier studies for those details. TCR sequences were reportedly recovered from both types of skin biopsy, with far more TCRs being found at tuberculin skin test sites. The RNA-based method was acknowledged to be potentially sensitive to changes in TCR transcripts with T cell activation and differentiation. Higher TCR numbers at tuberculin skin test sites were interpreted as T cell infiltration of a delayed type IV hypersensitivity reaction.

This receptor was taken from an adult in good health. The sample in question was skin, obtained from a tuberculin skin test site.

This receptor has the CDR3 CSARGEGGGSSHTQYF. The nucleotides read TGCAGTGCTAGAGGGGAGGGAGGCGGGAGTTCACATACGCAGTATTTT. The chain joins TRBV20-1 to TRBJ2-3, and 7 junction bases match TRBD2. From V the trimming removes 1 base and from J it removes 7 bases, while the gene matches leave 14 bases of the junction unaccounted for. Sequences DFQATT (CDR1) and SNEGSKA (CDR2) are obtained from the germline V gene (reference sequence). Reading from cysteine to phenylalanine, the CDR3 counts 16 amino acids. The kept DNA is CDR3 alone, 48 bases in frame from the first base.